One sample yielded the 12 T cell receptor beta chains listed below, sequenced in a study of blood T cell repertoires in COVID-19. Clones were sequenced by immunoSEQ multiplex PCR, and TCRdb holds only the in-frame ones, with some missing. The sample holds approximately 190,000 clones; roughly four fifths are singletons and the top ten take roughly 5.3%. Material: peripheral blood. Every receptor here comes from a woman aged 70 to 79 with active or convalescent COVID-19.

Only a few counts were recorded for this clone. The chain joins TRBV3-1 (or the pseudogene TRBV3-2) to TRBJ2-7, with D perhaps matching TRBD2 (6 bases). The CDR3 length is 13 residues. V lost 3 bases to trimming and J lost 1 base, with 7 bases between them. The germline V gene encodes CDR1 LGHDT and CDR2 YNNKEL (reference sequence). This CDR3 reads CASSHSGSYEQYF. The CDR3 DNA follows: TGTGCCAGCAGCCACAGCGGGTCCTACGAGCAGTACTTC.

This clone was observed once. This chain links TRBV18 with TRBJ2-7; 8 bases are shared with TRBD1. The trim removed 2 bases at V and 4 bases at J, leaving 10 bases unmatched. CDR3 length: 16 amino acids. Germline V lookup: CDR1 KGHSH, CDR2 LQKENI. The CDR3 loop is CASSPGIGDRLYEQYF. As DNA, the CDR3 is TGTGCCAGCTCACCAGGAATAGGGGACAGGCTTTACGAGCAGTACTTC.

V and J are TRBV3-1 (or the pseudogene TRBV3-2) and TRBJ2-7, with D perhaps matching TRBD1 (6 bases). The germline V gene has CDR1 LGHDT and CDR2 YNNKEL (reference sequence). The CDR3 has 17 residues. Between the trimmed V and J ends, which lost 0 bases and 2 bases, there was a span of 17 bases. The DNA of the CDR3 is TGTGCCAGCAGCCAAGATCTTGGCTGGTACAGGGCCTACGAGCAGTACTTC. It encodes CASSQDLGWYRAYEQYF.

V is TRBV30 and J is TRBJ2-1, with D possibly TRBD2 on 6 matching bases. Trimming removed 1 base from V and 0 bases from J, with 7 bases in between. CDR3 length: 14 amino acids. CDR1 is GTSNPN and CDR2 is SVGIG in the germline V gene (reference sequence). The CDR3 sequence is CAWSGRASYNEQFF. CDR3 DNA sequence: TGTGCCTGGAGTGGGAGGGCCTCCTACAATGAGCAGTTCTTC.

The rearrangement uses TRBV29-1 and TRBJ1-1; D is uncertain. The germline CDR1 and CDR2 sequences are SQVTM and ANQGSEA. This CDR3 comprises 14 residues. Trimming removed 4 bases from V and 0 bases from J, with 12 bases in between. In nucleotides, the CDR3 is TGCAGCGTTGTTGTAGGGAGGGTGAACACTGAAGCTTTCTTT. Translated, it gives CSVVVGRVNTEAFF. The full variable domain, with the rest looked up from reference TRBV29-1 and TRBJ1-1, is SAVISQKPSRDICQRGTSLTIQCQVDSQVTMMFWYRQQPGQSLTLIATANQGSEATYESGFVIDKFPISRPNLTFSTLTVSNMSPEDSSIYLCSVVVGRVNTEAFFGQGTRLTVV.

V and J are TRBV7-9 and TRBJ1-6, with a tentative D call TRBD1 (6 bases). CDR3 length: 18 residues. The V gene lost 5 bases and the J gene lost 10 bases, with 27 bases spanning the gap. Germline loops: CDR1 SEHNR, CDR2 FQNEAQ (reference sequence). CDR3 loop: CASSIGWGGQSILSPLHF. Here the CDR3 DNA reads TGTGCCAGCAGCATCGGCTGGGGGGGGCAGTCCATTTTGTCACCCCTCCACTTT.

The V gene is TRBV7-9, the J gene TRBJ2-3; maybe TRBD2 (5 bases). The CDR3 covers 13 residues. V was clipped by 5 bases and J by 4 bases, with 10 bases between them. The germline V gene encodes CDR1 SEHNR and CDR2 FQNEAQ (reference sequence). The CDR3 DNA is TGTGCCAGCAGCCCGAGGGAGTCAGATACGCAGTATTTT. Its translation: CASSPRESDTQYF.

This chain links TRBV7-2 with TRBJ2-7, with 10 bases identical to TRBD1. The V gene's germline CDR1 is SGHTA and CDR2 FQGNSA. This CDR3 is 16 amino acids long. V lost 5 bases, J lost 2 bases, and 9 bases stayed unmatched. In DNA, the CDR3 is TGTGCCAGCAGCCGTAGGGGACAGGGGATCGCCTACGAGCAGTACTTC. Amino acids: CASSRRGQGIAYEQYF.

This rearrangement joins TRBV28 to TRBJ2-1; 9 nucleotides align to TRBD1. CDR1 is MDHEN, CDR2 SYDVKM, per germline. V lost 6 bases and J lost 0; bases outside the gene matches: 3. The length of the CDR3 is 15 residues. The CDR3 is CASRRQGGSYNEQFF. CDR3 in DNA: TGTGCCAGCAGGCGACAGGGGGGCTCCTACAATGAGCAGTTCTTC.

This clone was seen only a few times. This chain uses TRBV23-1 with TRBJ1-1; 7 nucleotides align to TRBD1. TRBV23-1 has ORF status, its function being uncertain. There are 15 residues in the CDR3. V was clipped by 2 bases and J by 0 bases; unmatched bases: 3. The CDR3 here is CASSQPGQMNTEAFF. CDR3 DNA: TGCGCCAGCAGTCAACCGGGACAGATGAACACTGAAGCTTTCTTT.

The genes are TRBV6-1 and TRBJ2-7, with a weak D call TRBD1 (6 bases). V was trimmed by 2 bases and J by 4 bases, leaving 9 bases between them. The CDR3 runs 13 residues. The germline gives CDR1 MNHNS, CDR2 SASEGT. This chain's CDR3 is CASSEQGRYEQYF. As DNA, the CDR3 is TGTGCCAGCAGTGAACAGGGGCGGTACGAGCAGTACTTC.

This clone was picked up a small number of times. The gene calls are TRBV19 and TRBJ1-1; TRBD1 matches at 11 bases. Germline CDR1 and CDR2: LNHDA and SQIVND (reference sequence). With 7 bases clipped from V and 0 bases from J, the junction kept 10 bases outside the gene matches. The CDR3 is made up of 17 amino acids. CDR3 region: CASTKFGQGAMNTEAFF. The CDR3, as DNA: TGTGCCAGTACGAAGTTTGGACAGGGGGCCATGAACACTGAAGCTTTCTTT.